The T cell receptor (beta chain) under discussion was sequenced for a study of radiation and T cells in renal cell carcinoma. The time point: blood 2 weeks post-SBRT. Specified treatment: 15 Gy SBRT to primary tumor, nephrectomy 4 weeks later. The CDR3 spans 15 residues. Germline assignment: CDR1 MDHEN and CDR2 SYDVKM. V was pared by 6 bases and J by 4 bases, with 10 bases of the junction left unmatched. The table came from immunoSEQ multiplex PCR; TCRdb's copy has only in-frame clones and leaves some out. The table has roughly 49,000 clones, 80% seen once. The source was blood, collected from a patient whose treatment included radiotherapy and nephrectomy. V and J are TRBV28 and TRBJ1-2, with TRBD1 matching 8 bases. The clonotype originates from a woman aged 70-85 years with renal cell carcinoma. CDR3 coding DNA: TGTGCCAGCAGGACTACAGGGGGAGACTCCTATGGCTACACCTTC. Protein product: CASRTTGGDSYGYTF.